These T cell receptor beta chains were read from a single sample in a study of blood T cell repertoires in COVID-19. Produced via immunoSEQ multiplex PCR; TCRdb's table is partial and in-frame only. The table lists fewer than 150,000 clones, roughly four fifths of them singletons, with 1.5% to 2% in the top ten. Input material: PBMCs or T cells enriched from blood (not recorded which). The source of these receptors is a woman between 18 and 30 years old who had been exposed to COVID-19. CDR3s include the opening cysteine and the closing phenylalanine or tryptophan. The D gene is left open where the match is weak. Only some rows state a clone size, as once, few, many or a class for expanded clones.

d_gene: -; j_gene: TRBJ2-2; abundance: -; v_gene: TRBV29-1; CDR3nt: TGCAGCGGCCAGGGAGGCACCGGGGAGCTGTTTTTT; CDR3aa: CSGQGGTGELFF
d_gene: -; j_gene: TRBJ1-1; abundance: -; v_gene: TRBV19; CDR3nt: TGTGCCAGTAGTATAGACGCGAGGCAGATTAACACTGAAGCTTTCTTT; CDR3aa: CASSIDARQINTEAFF
d_gene: -; j_gene: TRBJ1-5; abundance: -; v_gene: TRBV27; CDR3nt: TGTGCCAGCAGTTCCCAGGGAGGTTTGGGGAATCAGCCCCAGCATTTT; CDR3aa: CASSSQGGLGNQPQHF
d_gene: TRBD2; j_gene: TRBJ2-3; abundance: -; v_gene: TRBV7-3; CDR3nt: TGTGCCAGCAGCTCCACCGGGACTAGCGGAAATACGCAGTATTTT; CDR3aa: CASSSTGTSGNTQYF
d_gene: -; j_gene: TRBJ2-2; abundance: -; v_gene: TRBV5-4; CDR3nt: TGTGCCAGCAGCTTGGTCTGGTCGGGGACCGGGGAGCTGTTTTTT; CDR3aa: CASSLVWSGTGELFF
d_gene: -; j_gene: TRBJ1-5; abundance: -; v_gene: TRBV30; CDR3nt: TGTGCCTGGAGTAAACAGAGCAATCAGCCCCAGCATTTT; CDR3aa: CAWSKQSNQPQHF
d_gene: -; j_gene: TRBJ1-4; abundance: -; v_gene: TRBV7-2; CDR3nt: TGTGCCAGCAGCTATTCGAGGGCAACTAATGAAAAACTGTTTTTT; CDR3aa: CASSYSRATNEKLFF
d_gene: -; j_gene: TRBJ2-7; abundance: -; v_gene: TRBV7-9; CDR3nt: TGTGCCAGCAGCACTCCGACAGACTACGAGCAGTACTTC; CDR3aa: CASSTPTDYEQYF
d_gene: -; j_gene: TRBJ1-2; abundance: -; v_gene: TRBV28; CDR3nt: TGTGCCCCTAGAGGCCTTCTCGATGGCTACACCTTC; CDR3aa: CAPRGLLDGYTF
d_gene: -; j_gene: TRBJ2-7; abundance: -; v_gene: TRBV2; CDR3nt: TGTGCCAGCAGGTACAGGGGGGGGTCCTACGAGCAGTACTTC; CDR3aa: CASRYRGGSYEQYF
d_gene: TRBD1; j_gene: TRBJ1-1; abundance: -; v_gene: TRBV9; CDR3nt: TGTGCCAGCAGCGTAGATACAGGGGTGAACACTGAAGCTTTCTTT; CDR3aa: CASSVDTGVNTEAFF
d_gene: TRBD2; j_gene: TRBJ2-3; abundance: -; v_gene: TRBV5-1; CDR3nt: TGCGCCAGCAGCCCAGAGGGACTAGCGCCAGATACGCAGTATTTT; CDR3aa: CASSPEGLAPDTQYF
d_gene: -; j_gene: TRBJ2-6; abundance: -; v_gene: TRBV27; CDR3nt: TGTGCCGCCCGGGGGCAGGGGGCTGGGGCCAACGTCCTGACTTTC; CDR3aa: CAARGQGAGANVLTF
d_gene: TRBD2; j_gene: TRBJ2-7; abundance: once; v_gene: TRBV6-6; CDR3nt: TGTGCCAGCAGTCTAGCGGAGCTAACCTACGAGCAGTACTTC; CDR3aa: CASSLAELTYEQYF
d_gene: -; j_gene: TRBJ1-2; abundance: few; v_gene: TRBV5-6; CDR3nt: TGTGCCAGCCGTGACAGATTCTATGGCTACACCTTC; CDR3aa: CASRDRFYGYTF
d_gene: TRBD1; j_gene: TRBJ2-5; abundance: -; v_gene: TRBV30; CDR3nt: TGTGCCTGGAGTGTACTGGGACAGGGACAAGAGACCCAGTACTTC; CDR3aa: CAWSVLGQGQETQYF
d_gene: -; j_gene: TRBJ1-6; abundance: -; v_gene: TRBV27; CDR3nt: TGTGCCAGCAGTTTGGAGGGGGGGCATTCACCCCTCCACTTT; CDR3aa: CASSLEGGHSPLHF
d_gene: -; j_gene: TRBJ2-1; abundance: few; v_gene: TRBV7-3; CDR3nt: TGTGCCAGCAGCTTGGACTCATCTCGCGATGAGCAGTTCTTC; CDR3aa: CASSLDSSRDEQFF
d_gene: -; j_gene: TRBJ2-7; abundance: few; v_gene: TRBV4-2; CDR3nt: TGTGCCAGCAGCCCAGAGGGGGCGGGAGATATCTACGAGCAGTACTTC; CDR3aa: CASSPEGAGDIYEQYF
d_gene: TRBD1; j_gene: TRBJ1-1; abundance: -; v_gene: TRBV7-9; CDR3nt: TGTGCCAGCAGCCCCGGGACAGGGGGCAGGAGGAACACTGAAGCTTTCTTT; CDR3aa: CASSPGTGGRRNTEAFF
d_gene: -; j_gene: TRBJ2-2; abundance: -; v_gene: TRBV7-9; CDR3nt: TGTGCCAGCAGACACCCCCTGGTCAACACCGGGGAGCTGTTTTTT; CDR3aa: CASRHPLVNTGELFF
d_gene: -; j_gene: TRBJ1-2; abundance: -; v_gene: TRBV3-1/TRBV3-2; CDR3nt: TGTGCCAGCAGCCAAGTTCCAGGGCACTATGGCTACACCTTC; CDR3aa: CASSQVPGHYGYTF
d_gene: TRBD1; j_gene: TRBJ1-1; abundance: -; v_gene: TRBV5-1; CDR3nt: TGCGCCAGCAGGGGACAGGGGATTTGGGGGAACACTGAAGCTTTCTTT; CDR3aa: CASRGQGIWGNTEAFF
d_gene: -; j_gene: TRBJ1-1; abundance: -; v_gene: TRBV28; CDR3nt: TGTGCCAGCACCCCGTCGGGGGTTTACACTGAAGCTTTCTTT; CDR3aa: CASTPSGVYTEAFF
d_gene: TRBD2; j_gene: TRBJ2-1; abundance: -; v_gene: TRBV27; CDR3nt: TGTGCCAGCAGTTCCCTAGGGACTAGCTCCTACAATGAGCAGTTCTTC; CDR3aa: CASSSLGTSSYNEQFF
d_gene: -; j_gene: TRBJ1-2; abundance: once; v_gene: TRBV19; CDR3nt: TGTGCCAGTTTGTCAGGGGAGGGATGGGGCTACACCTTC; CDR3aa: CASLSGEGWGYTF
d_gene: TRBD1; j_gene: TRBJ2-5; abundance: -; v_gene: TRBV5-1; CDR3nt: TGCGCCAGCAGCTGGGACAGGGCCCGGGAGACCCAGTACTTC; CDR3aa: CASSWDRARETQYF
d_gene: -; j_gene: TRBJ2-2; abundance: -; v_gene: TRBV4-1; CDR3nt: TGCGCCAGCAGCCAAAGAGCGGACCTGGGGACCGGGGAGCTGTTTTTT; CDR3aa: CASSQRADLGTGELFF
d_gene: -; j_gene: TRBJ1-1; abundance: -; v_gene: TRBV27; CDR3nt: TGTGCCAGCAGTTTTTTTGGACAGAACACTGAAGCTTTCTTT; CDR3aa: CASSFFGQNTEAFF
d_gene: TRBD2; j_gene: TRBJ2-3; abundance: -; v_gene: TRBV29-1; CDR3nt: TGCAGCCCTGGGAGGGTGGATACGCAGTATTTT; CDR3aa: CSPGRVDTQYF
d_gene: TRBD2; j_gene: TRBJ2-6; abundance: -; v_gene: TRBV28; CDR3nt: TGTGCCAGCAGTCCATCGGGGGGTGGGGCCAACGTCCTGACTTTC; CDR3aa: CASSPSGGGANVLTF
d_gene: TRBD1; j_gene: TRBJ1-2; abundance: -; v_gene: TRBV11-2; CDR3nt: TGTGCCAGCAGTCACCCAGGGGGGTTCGGGGGCTACACCTTC; CDR3aa: CASSHPGGFGGYTF
d_gene: -; j_gene: TRBJ1-5; abundance: few; v_gene: TRBV27; CDR3nt: TGTGCCAGCAGTATCGGGATACCCCTGAATAGCAATCAGCCCCAGCATTTT; CDR3aa: CASSIGIPLNSNQPQHF
d_gene: -; j_gene: TRBJ1-5; abundance: few; v_gene: TRBV7-2; CDR3nt: TGTGCCAGCAGCCCCCAAAGGGGCTTAGATCAGCCCCAGCATTTT; CDR3aa: CASSPQRGLDQPQHF
d_gene: TRBD1; j_gene: TRBJ1-4; abundance: -; v_gene: TRBV30; CDR3nt: TGTGCCTGGAGCGATACAGGGGATGAAAAACTGTTTTTT; CDR3aa: CAWSDTGDEKLFF
d_gene: -; j_gene: TRBJ1-2; abundance: -; v_gene: TRBV10-1; CDR3nt: TGCGCCAGCAGTGAGGATTATGGACACTCAAAAACCTTC; CDR3aa: CASSEDYGHSKTF
d_gene: TRBD1; j_gene: TRBJ1-4; abundance: -; v_gene: TRBV28; CDR3nt: TGTGCCAGCAGTTCCTACGACAGGGCAATCCCCAGGACTAATGAAAAACTGTTTTTT; CDR3aa: CASSSYDRAIPRTNEKLFF
d_gene: -; j_gene: TRBJ2-7; abundance: -; v_gene: TRBV18; CDR3nt: TGTGCCAGCTCAGGGCCGGGAACCTACGAGCAGTACTTC; CDR3aa: CASSGPGTYEQYF
d_gene: -; j_gene: TRBJ1-5; abundance: -; v_gene: TRBV15; CDR3nt: TGTGCCACCAGCAGAGATTGGGGGGACAGCAATCAGCCCCAGCATTTT; CDR3aa: CATSRDWGDSNQPQHF
d_gene: -; j_gene: TRBJ1-1; abundance: -; v_gene: TRBV5-5; CDR3nt: TGTGCCAGCAGCTTATTAGGAGGGGAAGCTTTCTTT; CDR3aa: CASSLLGGEAFF
d_gene: TRBD2; j_gene: TRBJ2-1; abundance: -; v_gene: TRBV6-5; CDR3nt: TGTGCCAGCAGGGGGACTAGCGGGAGTGAGCAGTTCTTC; CDR3aa: CASRGTSGSEQFF